This TCR beta chain was obtained from a study of cytomegalovirus exposure and HLA in healthy donors. Study results and caveats: About 180 TCR beta chains were listed as cytomegalovirus-associated.

V shed 2 bases, J shed 5 bases, and the junction held 12 bases outside the gene matches. Germline V gene lookup returns CDR1 SGDLS and CDR2 YYNGEE. The CDR3 length is 16 residues. About this clone: Its antigen is undetermined.

PCR employed 60 Vbeta and 13 Jbeta primers. The assay was immunoSEQ multiplex PCR, and TCRdb's table has in-frame clones only and misses some. The sample has 95,000 to 150,000 clones, approximately 87% seen once. Sequences were obtained from PBMCs. The chain uses TRBV9 and TRBJ2-7, with 8 bases that match TRBD1. The origin of this receptor is a man aged 18 to 30 in good health and CMV-seropositive. In DNA, the CDR3 is TGTGCCAGCAGCGTCATCGGAGGGACAGGAGTTGACGAGCAGTACTTC. Protein product: CASSVIGGTGVDEQYF.